This T cell receptor beta chain comes out of a study of T cell responses to AZD1222 COVID-19 vaccine. Trimming pared 7 bases from V and 6 bases from J, leaving 15 bases between. This CDR3 spans 13 amino acids. The germline CDR1 and CDR2 sequences are LNHDA and SQIVND (reference sequence). On this clone itself: Its antigen is not known.

Profiled with immunoSEQ multiplex PCR; TCRdb holds only in-frame clones, not every one. Altogether about 140,000 clones are present, around 90% being singletons, with the ten largest covering 1.9%. Study findings and constraints: Of the AZD1222 recipients, only 5 or 6 were seropositive at baseline. Spike-specific TCR breadth and depth rose after two AZD1222 doses.

This chain joins TRBV19 and TRBJ1-2; D unclear. The clonotype comes from an adult in good health. Material: peripheral blood, obtained on day 0 of AZD1222 vaccination. DNA for the CDR3: TGTGCCAGTAACGAGGCGGGTTTTAATGGCTACACCTTC. Encoded protein: CASNEAGFNGYTF.